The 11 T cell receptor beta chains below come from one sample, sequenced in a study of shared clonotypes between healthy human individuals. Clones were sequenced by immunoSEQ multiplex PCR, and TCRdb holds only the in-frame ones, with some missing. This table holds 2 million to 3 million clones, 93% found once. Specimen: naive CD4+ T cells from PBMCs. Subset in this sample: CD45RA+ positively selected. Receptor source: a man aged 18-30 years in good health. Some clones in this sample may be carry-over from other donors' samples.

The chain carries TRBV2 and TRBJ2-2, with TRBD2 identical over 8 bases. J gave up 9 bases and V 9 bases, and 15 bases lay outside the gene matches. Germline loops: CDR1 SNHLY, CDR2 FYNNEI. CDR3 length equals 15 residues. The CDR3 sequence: CARSSGSGGGRELFF. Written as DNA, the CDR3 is TGTGCCAGATCTAGCGGGTCCGGAGGAGGACGGGAGCTGTTTTTT.

The CDR3 here is CAWSFSPTGRLFF. CDR3 DNA: TGTGCCTGGAGTTTTTCTCCGACGGGTCGCCTGTTTTTT. V usage is TRBV30 and J usage is TRBJ1-4; no clear D gene. This CDR3 has 13 amino acids. Germline V lookup: CDR1 GTSNPN, CDR2 SVGIG (reference sequence). The ends were cut back, 2 bases at V and 14 bases at J, with 18 bases in the middle.

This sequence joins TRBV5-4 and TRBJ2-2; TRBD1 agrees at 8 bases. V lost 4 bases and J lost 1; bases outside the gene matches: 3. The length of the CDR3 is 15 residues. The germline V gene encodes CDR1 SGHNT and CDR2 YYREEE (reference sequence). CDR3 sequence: CASSATGGNTGELFF. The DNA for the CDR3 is TGTGCCAGCAGCGCTACAGGGGGGAACACCGGGGAGCTGTTTTTT. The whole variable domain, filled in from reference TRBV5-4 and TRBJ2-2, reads ETGVTQSPTHLIKTRGQQVTLRCSSQSGHNTVSWYQQALGQGPQFIFQYYREEENGRGNFPPRFSGLQFPNYSSELNVNALELDDSALYLCASSATGGNTGELFFGEGSRLTVL.

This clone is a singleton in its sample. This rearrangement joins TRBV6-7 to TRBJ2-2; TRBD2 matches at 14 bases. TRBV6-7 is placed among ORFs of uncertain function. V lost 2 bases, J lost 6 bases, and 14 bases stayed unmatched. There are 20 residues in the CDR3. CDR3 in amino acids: CASSYPGHGTSGSNPGELFF. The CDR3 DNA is TGTGCCAGCAGTTACCCGGGACACGGGACTAGCGGGAGTAACCCCGGGGAGCTGTTTTTT.

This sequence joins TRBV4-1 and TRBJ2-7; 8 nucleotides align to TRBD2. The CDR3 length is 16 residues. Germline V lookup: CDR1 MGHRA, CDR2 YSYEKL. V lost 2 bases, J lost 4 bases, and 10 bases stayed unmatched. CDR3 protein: CASSQSTSASYYEQYF. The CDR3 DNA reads TGCGCCAGCAGCCAATCGACTAGCGCCTCCTATTACGAGCAGTACTTC.

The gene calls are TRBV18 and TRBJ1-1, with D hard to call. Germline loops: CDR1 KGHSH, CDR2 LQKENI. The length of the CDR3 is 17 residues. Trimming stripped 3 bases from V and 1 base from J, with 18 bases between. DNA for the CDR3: TGTGCCAGCTCACCCCAGCGCGGAGGAGGTGCGAACACTGAAGCTTTCTTT. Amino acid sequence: CASSPQRGGGANTEAFF.

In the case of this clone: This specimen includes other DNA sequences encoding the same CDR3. Here the CDR3 DNA reads TGTGCCAGCTCACCCCCTCAGGGTCAGCCCCAGCATTTT. Residues: CASSPPQGQPQHF. The chain carries TRBV18 and TRBJ1-5, with D perhaps TRBD1 (5 bases). Trimming removed 3 bases from V and 6 bases from J, with 9 bases in between. The CDR3 length is 13 residues. Germline CDR1 and CDR2: KGHSH and LQKENI.

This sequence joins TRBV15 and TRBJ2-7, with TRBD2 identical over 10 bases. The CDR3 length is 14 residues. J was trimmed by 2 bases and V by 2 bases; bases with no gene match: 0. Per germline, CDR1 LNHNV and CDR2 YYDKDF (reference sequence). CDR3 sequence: CATSRLAGAYEQYF. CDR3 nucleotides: TGTGCCACCAGCAGACTAGCGGGGGCCTACGAGCAGTACTTC.

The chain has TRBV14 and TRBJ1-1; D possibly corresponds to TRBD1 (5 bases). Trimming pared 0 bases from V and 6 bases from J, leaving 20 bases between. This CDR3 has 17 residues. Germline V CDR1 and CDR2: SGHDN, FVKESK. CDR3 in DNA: TGTGCCAGCAGCCAAGATAAATTTCGGGGCCCTCTTTCTGAAGCTTTCTTT. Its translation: CASSQDKFRGPLSEAFF.

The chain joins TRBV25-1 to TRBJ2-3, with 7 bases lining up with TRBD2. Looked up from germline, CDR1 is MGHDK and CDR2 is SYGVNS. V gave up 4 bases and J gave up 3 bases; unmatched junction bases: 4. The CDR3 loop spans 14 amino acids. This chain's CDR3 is CASSAAGRTDTQYF. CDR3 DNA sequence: TGTGCCAGCAGTGCAGCGGGGCGAACAGATACGCAGTATTTT.

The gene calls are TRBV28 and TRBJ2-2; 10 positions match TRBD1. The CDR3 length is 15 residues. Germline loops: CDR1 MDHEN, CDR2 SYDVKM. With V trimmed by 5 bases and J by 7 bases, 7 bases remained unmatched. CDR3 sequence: CASSSRDRGGGELFF. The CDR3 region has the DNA TGTGCCAGCAGTAGCCGGGACAGGGGTGGCGGGGAGCTGTTTTTT. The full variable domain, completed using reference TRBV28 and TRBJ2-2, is DVKVTQSSRYLVKRTGEKVFLECVQDMDHENMFWYRQDPGLGLRLIYFSYDVKMKEKGDIPEGYSVSREKKERFSLILESASTNQTSMYLCASSSRDRGGGELFFGEGSRLTVL.